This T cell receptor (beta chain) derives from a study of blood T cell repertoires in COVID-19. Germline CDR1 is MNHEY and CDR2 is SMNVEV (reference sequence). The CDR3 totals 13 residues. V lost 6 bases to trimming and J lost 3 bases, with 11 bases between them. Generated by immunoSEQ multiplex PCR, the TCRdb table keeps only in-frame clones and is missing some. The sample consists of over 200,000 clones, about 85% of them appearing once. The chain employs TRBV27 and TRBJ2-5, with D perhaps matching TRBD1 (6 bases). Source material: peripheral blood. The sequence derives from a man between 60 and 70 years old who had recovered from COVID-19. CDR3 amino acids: CASRRTEEETQYF. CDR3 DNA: TGTGCCAGCAGAAGGACAGAAGAAGAGACCCAGTACTTC.